Presented here are 21 T cell receptor beta chains from one specimen sequenced in a study of cytomegalovirus exposure and HLA in healthy donors. The PCR ran on 60 Vbeta and 13 Jbeta primers. The data were produced by immunoSEQ multiplex PCR, yet TCRdb's version contains in-frame clones alone and is incomplete. The table has around 130,000 clones, over 80% seen once; the top ten hold over 1%. Specimen: PBMCs. These receptor sequences come from a boy between 10 and 17 years old in good health and CMV-seronegative.

In this sample, this clone turned up a few times. The chain joins TRBV4-2 to TRBJ2-7; D ambiguous. The CDR3 is 13 residues long. V was cut by 1 base and J by 1 base, with 5 bases left in between. CDR1 LGHNA and CDR2 YNFKEQ come from the germline V gene. Written as DNA, the CDR3 is TGTGCCAGCAGCCAAGGGAGTTCCTACGAGCAGTACTTC. Amino acids: CASSQGSSYEQYF.

The V call is TRBV6-1, the J call TRBJ2-7; D unclear. This CDR3 is 13 amino acids long. V was clipped by 3 bases and J by 0 bases, with 6 bases between them. Germline CDR1 reads MNHNS; CDR2 reads SASEGT. CDR3 loop: CASSEVDSYEQYF. The CDR3 DNA is TGTGCCAGCAGTGAGGTAGACTCCTACGAGCAGTACTTC.

The rearrangement uses TRBV5-6 and TRBJ1-3; 7 bases agree with TRBD1. CDR1 SGHDT and CDR2 YYEEEE come from the germline V gene. V shed 3 bases and J 0 bases; nucleotides not matched to a gene: 12. This CDR3 region has 18 residues. CDR3 nucleotide sequence: TGTGCCAGCAGCTACCGGGACAGAGGAACCTACTCTGGAAACACCATATATTTT. It encodes CASSYRDRGTYSGNTIYF.

This chain's CDR3 is CASSLAGGGETQYF. In DNA form, the CDR3 reads TGCGCCAGCAGCTTGGCGGGGGGCGGCGAGACCCAGTACTTC. The V and J genes are TRBV5-1 and TRBJ2-5; possible D gene TRBD2, 7 bases. CDR1 and CDR2 (germline): SGHRS, YFSETQ. This CDR3 contains 14 residues. Trimming left V 0 bases short and J 5 bases short, with 11 bases between.

The chain carries TRBV7-3 and TRBJ1-6, with D perhaps TRBD1 (6 bases). The CDR3 extends over 15 amino acids. The V and J ends lost 4 bases and 8 bases respectively, with 15 bases between them. In germline, CDR1 is SGHTA, CDR2 FQGTGA. CDR3 DNA sequence: TGTGCCAGCAGCTCAGGACAGCAGGCATATTCACCCCTCCACTTT. This codes for CASSSGQQAYSPLHF.

The genes are TRBV5-4 and TRBJ2-7, with a possible D match to TRBD1 (7 bases). V dropped 0 bases and J dropped 6 bases, with 16 bases sitting between them. Germline CDR1 SGHNT, CDR2 YYREEE (reference sequence). The CDR3 has 15 residues. CDR3 bases: TGTGCCAGCAGCTTGGCCGGCGGACAGGAGGGCGAGCAGTACTTC. Amino acids: CASSLAGGQEGEQYF.

V and J are TRBV29-1 and TRBJ2-3; D is perhaps TRBD1 (6 bases). This CDR3 comprises 16 residues. Deletions cut 0 bases from V and 1 base from J, with 14 bases between. Looked up from germline, CDR1 is SQVTM and CDR2 is ANQGSEA. CDR3 amino acids: CSVEDLGALGTDTQYF. CDR3 in DNA: TGCAGCGTTGAAGATCTGGGGGCGCTGGGCACAGATACGCAGTATTTT.

The chain couples TRBV29-1 to TRBJ2-1, with D possibly TRBD2 on 6 matching bases. V lost 7 bases, J lost 9 bases, and 16 bases lay in between. Per the germline V gene, CDR1 is SQVTM and CDR2 is ANQGSEA. This CDR3 contains 12 residues. The CDR3 loop reads CSDRLGRGEQFF. The CDR3 DNA reads TGCAGCGACCGACTAGGCCGGGGTGAGCAGTTCTTC.

This chain connects TRBV6-5 to TRBJ1-1, with D possibly being TRBD1 (6 bases). V lost 5 bases, J lost 0 bases, and 7 bases lay in between. This CDR3 region has 13 residues. The germline gives CDR1 MNHEY, CDR2 SVGAGI. The CDR3 reads CASSRTVNTEAFF. DNA for the CDR3: TGTGCCAGCAGTCGGACAGTGAACACTGAAGCTTTCTTT.

The CDR3 coding sequence is TGTGCCAGCAGCCAAGTGTCAGGGGCAACTAATGAAAAACTGTTTTTT. As protein: CASSQVSGATNEKLFF. The chain joins TRBV14 to TRBJ1-4, with a tentative D call TRBD1 (6 bases). The CDR3 runs 16 residues. Germline V gene data show CDR1 as SGHDN and CDR2 as FVKESK. V was cut by 1 base and J by 0 bases, with 9 bases left in between.

This chain connects TRBV25-1 to TRBJ2-5; 9 bases match TRBD2. Germline-derived CDR1 and CDR2 are MGHDK and SYGVNS. The CDR3 has 13 residues. After removal of 6 bases from V and 5 bases from J, the junction contained 4 bases not matched to a gene. The CDR3 protein is CASRGTSQETQYF. The CDR3, as DNA: TGTGCCAGCAGGGGGACTAGCCAGGAGACCCAGTACTTC.

CDR3 coding DNA: TGTGCCAGCAGTTACGCGACAGCGCCTAACTATGGCTACACCTTC. The encoded protein is CASSYATAPNYGYTF. The rearrangement links TRBV6-6 to TRBJ1-2, with D tentatively TRBD1 (5 bases). The ends were cut back, 2 bases at V and 0 bases at J, with 10 bases in the middle. Per the germline V gene, CDR1 is MNHNY and CDR2 is SVGAGI (reference sequence). The CDR3 covers 15 residues.

This chain joins TRBV7-9 and TRBJ1-2; tentatively, D is TRBD1 (5 bases). CDR1 is SEHNR, CDR2 FQNEAQ, per germline (reference sequence). The CDR3 sequence is 13 residues long. V shed 5 bases and J shed 5 bases, with 12 bases lying between them. The CDR3 region has the DNA TGTGCCAGCAGCCGGGGGGGTCCTTATGGCTACACCTTC. Translated: CASSRGGPYGYTF.

J is TRBJ1-1 and V is TRBV6-1; 7 bases line up with TRBD1. The CDR3 runs 14 residues. J was trimmed by 5 bases and V by 1 base; bases with no gene match: 4. CDR1 is MNHNS, CDR2 SASEGT, per germline. The CDR3: CASSEGTGLTEAFF. DNA of the CDR3: TGTGCCAGCAGTGAAGGGACAGGTCTGACTGAAGCTTTCTTT.

The chain uses TRBV6-6 and TRBJ2-5, with D unclear. Germline V gene sequence: CDR1 MNHNY, CDR2 SVGAGI (reference sequence). The CDR3 totals 14 residues. Trimming took 4 bases from V and 5 from J, leaving 14 bases between them. The CDR3 reads CASSLEPNGETQYF. CDR3 in DNA: TGTGCCAGCAGTTTAGAGCCAAACGGGGAGACCCAGTACTTC.

The chain joins TRBV11-2 to TRBJ2-7, with D tentatively TRBD2 (5 bases). CDR1 SGHAT and CDR2 FQNNGV come from the germline V gene. The CDR3 covers 12 residues. Trimming cost V 5 bases and J 2 bases, with 7 bases left between them. In DNA, the CDR3 is TGTGCCAGCAGCCCCGGGGCCTACGAGCAGTACTTC. This codes for CASSPGAYEQYF.

The table lists this clone with a few counts. The chain uses TRBV18 and TRBJ1-1; TRBD1 might be the D (5 bases). The germline V gene encodes CDR1 KGHSH and CDR2 LQKENI. This CDR3 is built from 16 residues. Trimming removed 3 bases from V and 0 bases from J, with 14 bases in between. Written as DNA, the CDR3 is TGTGCCAGCTCACCTCTACAGGCCTCAATGAACACTGAAGCTTTCTTT. This translates into CASSPLQASMNTEAFF.

The V call is TRBV11-3, the J call TRBJ2-7; weak D call: TRBD1 (5 bases). Germline lookup yields CDR1 SGHNT and CDR2 YENEEA. CDR3 length: 14 residues. V lost 1 base and J lost 3, with 10 bases in between. CDR3 residues: CASSLGMQGYEQYF. The CDR3, as DNA: TGTGCCAGCAGCTTAGGAATGCAGGGCTACGAGCAGTACTTC.

The genes are TRBV18 and TRBJ1-1; 10 bases align to TRBD1. CDR3 length: 16 residues. The V and J ends lost 6 bases and 0 bases, in that order; junction bases with no gene match: 7. Germline V gives CDR1 KGHSH, CDR2 LQKENI. CDR3 in amino acids: CASSLTGTGVNTEAFF. For the CDR3, the DNA is TGTGCCAGCTCTCTAACTGGGACAGGGGTGAACACTGAAGCTTTCTTT. The whole variable domain, remainder taken from reference TRBV18 and TRBJ1-1, is NAGVMQNPRHLVRRRGQEARLRCSPMKGHSHVYWYRQLPEEGLKFMVYLQKENIIDESGMPKERFSAEFPKEGPSILRIQQVVRGDSAAYFCASSLTGTGVNTEAFFGQGTRLTVV.

The chain has TRBV10-3 and TRBJ2-3; a possible D gene is TRBD1 (6 bases). Germline CDR1 and CDR2: ENHRY and SYGVKD. The CDR3 runs 12 residues. V dropped 5 bases and J dropped 5 bases, with 8 bases sitting between them. As DNA, the CDR3 is TGTGCCATCAGTTGGACAGTAGATACGCAGTATTTT. Translated, it gives CAISWTVDTQYF.

The chain couples TRBV7-6 to TRBJ2-1; 10 nucleotides line up with TRBD2. With 5 bases clipped from V and 4 bases from J, the junction kept 5 bases outside the gene matches. The CDR3 is made up of 15 amino acids. CDR1 is SGHVS, CDR2 FNYEAQ, per germline. CDR3 sequence (DNA): TGTGCCAGCAGCGCGGGACTAGCGTATTACAATGAGCAGTTCTTC. Protein sequence: CASSAGLAYYNEQFF.